This passage covers 30 T cell receptor beta chains from one sample sequenced in a study of blood T cell repertoires in COVID-19. Sequencing was performed with immunoSEQ multiplex PCR; in TCRdb, only in-frame clones are kept and a portion is missing. Of some 75,000 clones detected, about 88% appear once; the ten largest clones hold around 2.8%. The specimen was peripheral blood. The receptors were gathered from a man between 65 and 85 years old with active or convalescent COVID-19.

The table lists this clone with a count of one. The rearrangement links TRBV19 to TRBJ2-3, with D possibly matching TRBD2 (6 bases). Trimming removed 3 bases from V and 1 base from J, with 14 bases in between. Per the germline V gene, CDR1 is LNHDA and CDR2 is SQIVND (reference sequence). The CDR3 runs to 16 residues. The DNA of the CDR3 is TGTGCCAGTAGTATTAGCCTAGCGATGGGCACAGATACGCAGTATTTT. It specifies CASSISLAMGTDTQYF.

This sequence joins TRBV7-2 and TRBJ1-2; 9 bases match TRBD1. Trimming removed 5 bases from V and 6 bases from J; junction bases left unmatched: 13. Germline CDR1 is SGHTA and CDR2 is FQGNSA. This CDR3 is 16 amino acids long. The CDR3 reads CASSPRGDRAFNGYTF. CDR3 bases: TGTGCCAGCAGCCCCAGAGGGGACAGGGCCTTTAATGGCTACACCTTC.

The chain recombines TRBV6-1 with TRBJ1-5, with D possibly matching TRBD1 (6 bases). V was pared by 3 bases and J by 7 bases, with 13 bases between. The CDR3 contains 14 residues. Germline V gene lookup returns CDR1 MNHNS and CDR2 SASEGT. The CDR3 reads CASSDLGTFQPQHF. The DNA of the CDR3 is TGTGCCAGCAGTGATCTCGGGACATTCCAGCCCCAGCATTTT.

The V gene is TRBV6-5, the J gene TRBJ2-7; 8 bases fit TRBD1. This CDR3 region has 15 residues. Trimming removed 5 bases from V and 4 bases from J; junction bases left unmatched: 10. CDR1 is MNHEY and CDR2 is SVGAGI in the germline V gene. CDR3 DNA: TGTGCCAGCAGTAGACAGGGGCGAGACCCTTACGAGCAGTACTTC. It encodes CASSRQGRDPYEQYF.

This clone was counted a single time. The chain uses TRBV5-1 and TRBJ2-5; TRBD2 agrees at 8 bases. This CDR3 has 17 residues. Germline CDR1 SGHRS, CDR2 YFSETQ. The V gene end was trimmed by 2 bases and the J gene end by 4 bases; junction bases not matched to a gene: 13. CDR3 loop: CASSLGATSGFLETQYF. CDR3 in DNA: TGCGCCAGCAGCTTAGGGGCCACTAGCGGATTCTTAGAGACCCAGTACTTC.

CDR3 in amino acids: CASSRRLGGTDTQYF. Here the CDR3 DNA reads TGTGCCAGCAGCCGCCGACTAGGAGGCACAGATACGCAGTATTTT. V is TRBV7-2 and J is TRBJ2-3; maybe TRBD2 (6 bases). Trimming left V 5 bases short and J 1 base short, with 13 bases between. Germline loops: CDR1 SGHTA, CDR2 FQGNSA. This CDR3 spans 15 amino acids. Combining the CDR3 with reference TRBV7-2 and TRBJ2-3 gives the whole variable domain GAGVSQSPSNKVTEKGKDVELRCDPISGHTALYWYRQSLGQGLEFLIYFQGNSAPDKSGLPSDRFSAERTGGSVSTLTIQRTQQEDSAVYLCASSRRLGGTDTQYFGPGTRLTVL.

This chain connects TRBV14 to TRBJ1-1; D is unresolved. In germline, CDR1 is SGHDN, CDR2 FVKESK. The V end lost 5 bases, the J end lost 3 bases, and 13 bases lay between the germline ends. CDR3 length equals 14 residues. CDR3 region: CASSLRREDTEAFF. The CDR3, as DNA: TGTGCCAGCAGCTTACGCCGGGAAGACACTGAAGCTTTCTTT.

The rearrangement joins TRBV19 to TRBJ2-3; 7 nucleotides match TRBD2. CDR3 size: 14 residues. V trimming: 3 bases; J trimming: 5 bases; junction bases outside the gene matches: 5. In germline, CDR1 is LNHDA, CDR2 SQIVND (reference sequence). The CDR3 DNA is TGTGCCAGTAGTATGGGGGGAGGGCAAGATACGCAGTATTTT. Its translation is CASSMGGGQDTQYF.

The CDR3 region has the DNA TGTGCCAGCAGTGAAGGACAGCTCAGCCTCTACGAGCAGTACTTC. It codes for CASSEGQLSLYEQYF. The rearrangement uses TRBV6-1 and TRBJ2-7; tentatively, D is TRBD1 (5 bases). This CDR3 has 15 amino acids. Per the germline V gene, CDR1 is MNHNS and CDR2 is SASEGT. The V and J ends lost 1 base and 3 bases respectively, with 13 bases between them.

This clone was detected only a few times. The V gene is TRBV29-1, the J gene TRBJ2-1, with unresolved D. V was trimmed by 7 bases and J by 6 bases, leaving 13 bases between them. Germline V gene sequence: CDR1 SQVTM, CDR2 ANQGSEA. CDR3 length equals 12 residues. Written as DNA, the CDR3 is TGCAGCGCGCAGTCACCCTCCAATGAGCAGTTCTTC. The encoded protein is CSAQSPSNEQFF.

A remark on this clone: This same CDR3 is encoded by further DNA sequences in the sample. This sequence joins TRBV6-5 and TRBJ2-6; D gene unclear. CDR1 MNHEY and CDR2 SVGAGI come from the germline V gene. Trimming took off 4 bases at V and 0 bases at J, with 7 bases between the two ends. CDR3 length: 15 amino acids. The chain's CDR3 is CASSSQISGANVLTF. The CDR3 bases are TGTGCCAGCAGTTCCCAGATCTCTGGGGCCAACGTCCTGACTTTC.

V is TRBV28 and J is TRBJ2-7; 8 bases align to TRBD1. Germline V CDR1 and CDR2: MDHEN, SYDVKM. The CDR3 extends over 15 amino acids. V lost 6 bases to trimming and J lost 2 bases; unmatched junction nucleotides: 9. CDR3 region: CASSPLGTGTYEQYF. CDR3 bases: TGTGCCAGCAGCCCCCTCGGGACAGGTACCTACGAGCAGTACTTC.

The chain employs TRBV28 and TRBJ1-6, with 8 bases matching TRBD1. The CDR3 runs 15 residues. V was clipped by 6 bases and J by 6 bases; unmatched bases: 7. In germline, CDR1 is MDHEN, CDR2 SYDVKM. DNA of the CDR3: TGTGCCAGCAGCCCCAGGACAGGGATTAATTCACCCCTCCACTTT. Encoded protein: CASSPRTGINSPLHF.

This chain connects TRBV29-1 to TRBJ2-3; 7 nucleotides line up with TRBD2. With V trimmed by 3 bases and J by 3 bases, 0 bases remained unmatched. The germline V gene encodes CDR1 SQVTM and CDR2 ANQGSEA. The CDR3 spans 12 residues. CDR3 coding DNA: TGCAGCGTTGAGGGGGGGACAGATACGCAGTATTTT. As protein: CSVEGGTDTQYF.

CDR3 loop: CASSSYSGNQETQYF. The CDR3, as DNA: TGTGCCAGCAGCTCCTATAGCGGGAACCAAGAGACCCAGTACTTC. The chain has TRBV5-4 and TRBJ2-5; 8 nucleotides align to TRBD2. With 3 bases clipped from V and 0 bases from J, the junction kept 4 bases outside the gene matches. The germline gives CDR1 SGHNT, CDR2 YYREEE (reference sequence). The CDR3 covers 15 residues. Based on the CDR3 plus reference TRBV5-4 and TRBJ2-5, the full variable domain is ETGVTQSPTHLIKTRGQQVTLRCSSQSGHNTVSWYQQALGQGPQFIFQYYREEENGRGNFPPRFSGLQFPNYSSELNVNALELDDSALYLCASSSYSGNQETQYFGPGTRLLVL.

The rearrangement links TRBV19 to TRBJ2-3, with 8 bases lining up with TRBD1. Germline values: CDR1 LNHDA, CDR2 SQIVND (reference sequence). Losses at the gene ends were 3 bases for V and 7 bases for J; bases not matched to a gene: 9. The CDR3 loop spans 15 amino acids. The CDR3: CASSITRGPLHTQYF. As DNA, the CDR3 is TGTGCCAGTAGTATCACCAGGGGGCCTCTACATACGCAGTATTTT.

The chain uses TRBV10-3 and TRBJ1-2, with 9 bases fitting TRBD1. Trimming removed 5 bases from V and 4 bases from J; junction bases left unmatched: 5. The germline V gene encodes CDR1 ENHRY and CDR2 SYGVKD. This CDR3 has 14 amino acids. The CDR3 is CAISLGTGLYGYTF. The CDR3 region has the DNA TGTGCCATCAGTCTCGGGACAGGGCTCTATGGCTACACCTTC.

The rearrangement links TRBV5-8 to TRBJ2-5; D possibly corresponds to TRBD2 (5 bases). The CDR3 extends over 12 amino acids. Germline V gene data show CDR1 as SGHTS and CDR2 as YDEGEE. V was shortened by 4 bases and J by 5 bases, with 9 bases between the two germline ends. CDR3 nucleotides: TGTGCCAGCAGCACGGGATCGGAGACCCAGTACTTC. It encodes CASSTGSETQYF.

The chain joins TRBV28 to TRBJ2-7; 7 bases are shared with TRBD2. Trimming took 6 bases from V and 3 from J; bases not matched to a gene: 11. The CDR3 extends over 15 amino acids. CDR1 is MDHEN, CDR2 SYDVKM, per germline. The CDR3 DNA is TGTGCCAGCAGCCCTTCCGCGGGAGTAATCTACGAGCAGTACTTC. This translates into CASSPSAGVIYEQYF.

The chain employs TRBV7-3 and TRBJ1-1; 12 bases align to TRBD1. The V gene's germline CDR1 is SGHTA and CDR2 FQGTGA. The CDR3 extends over 15 amino acids. The J segment lost 7 bases and the V segment lost 6 bases, leaving 9 bases of the junction unmatched. Written as DNA, the CDR3 is TGTGCCAGCAGTGGGACAGGGGGCAAGAGGGGTGAAGCTTTCTTT. Protein product: CASSGTGGKRGEAFF.

This chain uses TRBV11-2 with TRBJ2-2; TRBD2 matches 10 bases. There are 18 residues in the CDR3. The junction had 16 bases not matched to a gene; V was cut back by 5 bases and J by 7 bases. CDR1 is SGHAT and CDR2 is FQNNGV in the germline V gene. The CDR3: CASSLRANLAGVIGELFF. The CDR3 DNA sequence: TGTGCCAGCAGCCTTAGGGCGAATCTAGCGGGAGTCATCGGGGAGCTGTTTTTT.

This rearrangement joins TRBV29-1 to TRBJ2-6, with a weak D call TRBD2 (5 bases). Germline CDR1 reads SQVTM; CDR2 reads ANQGSEA. The CDR3 covers 12 residues. V lost 7 bases to trimming and J lost 4 bases, with 8 bases between them. The CDR3 DNA reads TGCAGCGCCCGGGGAGGGGCCAACGTCCTGACTTTC. This codes for CSARGGANVLTF.

This chain uses TRBV30 with TRBJ1-4; 9 bases align to TRBD1. CDR3 size: 14 residues. V shed 1 base, J shed 8 bases, and the junction held 5 bases outside the gene matches. Germline assignment: CDR1 GTSNPN and CDR2 SVGIG (reference sequence). The CDR3 nucleotides read TGTGCCTGGAGTGCAACAGGGGGCTTAGAAAAACTGTTTTTT. Protein: CAWSATGGLEKLFF.

This chain connects TRBV5-1 to TRBJ2-2; tentatively, D is TRBD2 (5 bases). Trimming left V 4 bases short and J 5 bases short, with 18 bases between. This CDR3 region has 16 residues. CDR1 is SGHRS, CDR2 YFSETQ, per germline. The CDR3 spells CASSRRLQDRTGELFF. The CDR3, as DNA: TGCGCCAGCAGCCGGAGGCTCCAGGATAGGACCGGGGAGCTGTTTTTT. The variable domain in full, with the rest retrieved from reference TRBV5-1 and TRBJ2-2, is KAGVTQTPRYLIKTRGQQVTLSCSPISGHRSVSWYQQTPGQGLQFLFEYFSETQRNKGNFPGRFSGRQFSNSRSEMNVSTLELGDSALYLCASSRRLQDRTGELFFGEGSRLTVL.

Only a few counts were recorded for this clone. The V gene is TRBV24-1, the J gene TRBJ2-2; TRBD1 matches 10 bases. V was pared by 3 bases and J by 4 bases, with 4 bases of the junction left unmatched. The germline V gene encodes CDR1 KGHDR and CDR2 SFDVKD. The CDR3 runs 16 residues. CDR3 DNA sequence: TGTGCCACCAGTGATCACAGGACAGGGGGCACCGGGGAGCTGTTTTTT. Translation gives CATSDHRTGGTGELFF.

The chain carries TRBV27 and TRBJ2-7; 8 positions agree with TRBD2. Trimming cost V 3 bases and J 1 base; bases outside gene matches: 2. The CDR3 consists of 14 residues. The germline V gene has CDR1 MNHEY and CDR2 SMNVEV (reference sequence). Written as DNA, the CDR3 is TGTGCCAGCAGTTTCATAGCGGGATCCTACGAGCAGTACTTC. Protein: CASSFIAGSYEQYF.

This clone has just one count. The genes are TRBV11-2 and TRBJ2-7; D unresolved. The germline V gene encodes CDR1 SGHAT and CDR2 FQNNGV. V was pared by 1 base and J by 3 bases, with 7 bases between. The CDR3 is 13 residues long. The CDR3 bases are TGTGCCAGCAGCTTAGCTGGCAACTACGAGCAGTACTTC. Protein product: CASSLAGNYEQYF.

The J gene is TRBJ2-3, the V gene TRBV7-3; D perhaps matches TRBD1 (6 bases). The CDR3 spans 15 residues. The V end was cut by 2 bases, the J end by 6 bases, with 15 bases between. Germline lookup yields CDR1 SGHTA and CDR2 FQGTGA. The CDR3 nucleotides are TGTGCCAGCAGCTTACAGGGGTCTGGGGTGGATACGCAGTATTTT. This codes for CASSLQGSGVDTQYF.

The V and J genes are TRBV7-3 and TRBJ2-1; 7 positions match TRBD1. Germline CDR1 reads SGHTA; CDR2 reads FQGTGA. CDR3 length equals 13 residues. Trimming cost V 4 bases and J 6 bases; bases outside gene matches: 3. The CDR3 nucleotides read TGTGCCAGCAGCTCCGGGACAGTCAATGAGCAGTTCTTC. Its protein is CASSSGTVNEQFF.

The V gene is TRBV6-2 or TRBV6-3, the J gene TRBJ2-7, with unresolved D. Germline V CDR1 and CDR2: MNHEY, SVGEGT. The CDR3 sequence is 12 residues long. With 0 bases removed from V and 7 bases from J, the gap between germline ends came to 7 bases. The CDR3 DNA reads TGTGCCAGCAGTTACTCGAATCAGGAGCAGTACTTC. It translates to CASSYSNQEQYF.